The clone carrying this T cell receptor (beta chain) was counted many times. What it binds is not known. This entry belongs to a study of T-cell memory formation after mild COVID-19. On the study more broadly: The TCR clusters were mostly specific to one donor. Study results and caveats: Contracting CD4+ clones lay largely in CM and EM, with CD8+ ones residing in EMRA.

5'RACE with constant-segment primers yielded barcoded, UMI-tagged TCR alpha and TCR beta cDNA libraries. Each CDR3 protein is one row after TCRdb ran MiXCR on the 5' RACE reads. In the table there are 65,000 to 90,000 distinct CDR3 sequences, around 14% of which are singletons. Germline V lookup: CDR1 KGHDR, CDR2 SFDVKD. The germline V and J ends were trimmed by 4 bases and 7 bases, with 16 bases remaining between them. The CDR3 is made up of 15 amino acids. This chain uses TRBV24-1 with TRBJ2-4, with D tentatively TRBD1 or TRBD2 (5 bases each). The sequence was obtained from an adult woman who had mild COVID-19 (a few samples of this study predate the infection). Cell type and time point are not known. Sequences were obtained from PBMCs or a T cell subset sorted from them (not recorded which). The CDR3 spells CATSEWDGLKNIQYF. In DNA, the CDR3 is TGTGCCACCAGTGAGTGGGACGGCCTCAAGAACATTCAGTACTTC.